The clone carrying this TCR beta chain appeared a few times. Antigen: not known. These data originate in a study of cytomegalovirus exposure and HLA in healthy donors. Whole-study results and caveats: HLA allele associations emerged for around 15,000 TCR beta sequences in a later analysis, at 0.05 false discovery rate. The CMV antigen specificity of a few CMV-associated chains was confirmed through in vitro analysis.

Amplification used 60 Vbeta primers and 13 Jbeta primers. The data were produced by immunoSEQ multiplex PCR, yet TCRdb's version contains in-frame clones alone and is incomplete. Of approximately 92,000 clones in the sample, approximately 70% were seen once. Germline-derived CDR1 and CDR2 are SEHNR and FQNEAQ (reference sequence). With V trimmed by 2 bases and J by 2 bases, 2 bases remained unmatched. CDR3 length: 16 residues. What was sequenced was PBMCs. This chain uses TRBV7-9 with TRBJ2-2; 10 positions agree with TRBD2. The TCR sequence derives from a man in his 60s in good health and CMV-seronegative. The DNA for the CDR3 is TGTGCCAGCAGCTTACTAGCGGGAGCCAACACCGGGGAGCTGTTTTTT. Translated, it gives CASSLLAGANTGELFF. Supplemented by reference TRBV7-9 and TRBJ2-2, the full variable domain reads DTGVSQNPRHKITKRGQNVTFRCDPISEHNRLYWYRQTLGQGPEFLTYFQNEAQLEKSRLLSDRFSAERPKGSFSTLEIQRTEQGDSAMYLCASSLLAGANTGELFFGEGSRLTVL.